This T cell receptor (beta chain) originates from a study of Ad26.COV2.S vaccination and SARS-CoV-2 variants. Sequenced by immunoSEQ multiplex PCR; TCRdb stores in-frame clones only, minus some. Among hundreds of thousands of clones listed, roughly 90% were seen once. Treatment denoted: some 20 received Ad26.COV2.S at low or high dose, single or two shots; roughly five received placebo; per-sample allocation not given. Following the first vaccine or placebo injection, samples were taken on day 63. This receptor was identified in a person aged 18 to 59 who received the Ad26.COV2.S COVID-19 vaccine or a placebo. The source material was peripheral blood, sampled in a trial of Ad26.COV2.S vaccine versus placebo.

For the CDR3, the DNA is TGTGCCAGCAGCTTCCAACAGGGGGGCTACGAGCAGTACTTC. Translating gives CASSFQQGGYEQYF. The chain is built from TRBV7-8 and TRBJ2-7; 8 bases line up with TRBD1. This CDR3 spans 14 amino acids. The trim removed 3 bases at V and 3 bases at J, leaving 4 bases unmatched. The germline V gene encodes CDR1 SGHVS and CDR2 FQNEAQ.